This T cell receptor beta chain derives from a study of CD8+CD57+ T cells in acquired aplastic anemia. The CDR3 spans 16 residues. The germline V gene has CDR1 LNHDA and CDR2 SQIVND (reference sequence). The trim removed 4 bases at V and 8 bases at J, leaving 10 bases unmatched. This clonotype appeared many times. Its antigen is still unknown. Study-wide results and caveats: Researchers reported that CD8+ Simpson's diversity was not significantly different in patients versus controls.

Genomic DNA constituted the template upon which TCR beta VDJ and CDR3 profiling was performed. TCRdb independently ran MiXCR on the reads; one entry per CDR3 protein. The sample includes just over 450,000 distinct CDR3 sequences, about a third of them seen just once. In patients chosen for sequencing, flow cytometry had shown CD8+CD57+ cell expansion. The study sampled blood from patients who had received no therapy. This sequence joins TRBV19 and TRBJ1-6, with 8 nucleotides matching TRBD1. This clonotype was obtained from a human donor with aplastic anemia. Sequencing was performed on sorted CD4+, CD8+, or CD8+CD57+ T cells (not recorded which) from PBMCs. In DNA, the CDR3 is TGTGCCAGTAGTACTAGAGACAGGGGAAACCATTCACCCCTCCACTTT. This encodes CASSTRDRGNHSPLHF.